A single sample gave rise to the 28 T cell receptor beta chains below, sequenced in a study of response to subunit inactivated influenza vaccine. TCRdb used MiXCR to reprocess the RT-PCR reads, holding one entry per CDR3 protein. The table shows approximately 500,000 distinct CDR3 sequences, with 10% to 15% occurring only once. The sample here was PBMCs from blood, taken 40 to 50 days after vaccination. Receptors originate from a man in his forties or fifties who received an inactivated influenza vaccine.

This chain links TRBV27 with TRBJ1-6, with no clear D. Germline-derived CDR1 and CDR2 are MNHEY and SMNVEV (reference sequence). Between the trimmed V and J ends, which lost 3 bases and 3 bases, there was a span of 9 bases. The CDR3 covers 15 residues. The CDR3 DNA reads TGTGCCAGCAGTTTGGAGGGCAACTATAATTCACCCCTCCACTTT. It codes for CASSLEGNYNSPLHF.

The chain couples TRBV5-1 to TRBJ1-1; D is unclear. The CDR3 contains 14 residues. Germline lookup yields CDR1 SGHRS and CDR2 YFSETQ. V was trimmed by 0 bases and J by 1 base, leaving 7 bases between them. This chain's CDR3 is CASSLGAENTEAFF. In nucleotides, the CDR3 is TGCGCCAGCAGCTTGGGGGCGGAGAACACTGAAGCTTTCTTT.

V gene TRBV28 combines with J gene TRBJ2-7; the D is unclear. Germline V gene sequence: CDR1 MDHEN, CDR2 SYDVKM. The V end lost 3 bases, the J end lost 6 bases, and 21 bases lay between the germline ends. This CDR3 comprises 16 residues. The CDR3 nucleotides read TGTGCCAGCAGTTTCCATTCCGGGCTCCGATCCGGCGAGCAGTACTTC. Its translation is CASSFHSGLRSGEQYF.

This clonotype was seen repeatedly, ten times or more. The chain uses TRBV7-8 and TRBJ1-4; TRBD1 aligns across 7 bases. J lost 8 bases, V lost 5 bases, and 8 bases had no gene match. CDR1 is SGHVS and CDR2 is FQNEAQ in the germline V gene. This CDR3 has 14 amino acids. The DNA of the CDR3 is TGTGCCAGCAGCCCCGACAGGGTTGGGGAAAAACTGTTTTTT. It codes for CASSPDRVGEKLFF.

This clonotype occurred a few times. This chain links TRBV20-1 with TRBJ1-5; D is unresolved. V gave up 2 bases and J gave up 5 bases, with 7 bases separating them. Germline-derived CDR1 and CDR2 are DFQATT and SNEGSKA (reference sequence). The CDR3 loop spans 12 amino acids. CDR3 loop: CSARLSDQPQHF. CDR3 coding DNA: TGCAGTGCTAGACTCTCGGATCAGCCCCAGCATTTT.

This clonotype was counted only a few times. CDR3 in amino acids: CAISPTGTGTDTQYF. The CDR3 DNA reads TGTGCCATCAGCCCAACAGGGACAGGCACAGATACGCAGTATTTT. V gene TRBV10-3 combines with J gene TRBJ2-3; 7 bases agree with TRBD1. The CDR3 extends over 15 amino acids. J gave up 1 base and V 6 bases, and 7 bases lay outside the gene matches. The germline V gene has CDR1 ENHRY and CDR2 SYGVKD.

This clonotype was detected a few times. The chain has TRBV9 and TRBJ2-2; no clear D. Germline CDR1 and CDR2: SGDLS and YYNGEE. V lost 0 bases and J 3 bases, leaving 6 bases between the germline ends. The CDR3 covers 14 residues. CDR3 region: CASSVAAYTGELFF. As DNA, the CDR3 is TGTGCCAGCAGCGTAGCAGCTTACACCGGGGAGCTGTTTTTT.

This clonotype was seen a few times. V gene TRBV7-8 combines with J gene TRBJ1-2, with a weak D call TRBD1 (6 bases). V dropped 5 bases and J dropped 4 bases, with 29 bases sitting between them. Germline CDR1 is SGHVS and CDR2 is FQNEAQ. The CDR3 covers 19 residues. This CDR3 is CASSLLLRGRRGASYGYTF. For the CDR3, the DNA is TGTGCCAGCAGCCTGCTTCTCCGCGGCAGGCGGGGGGCTAGCTATGGCTACACCTTC.

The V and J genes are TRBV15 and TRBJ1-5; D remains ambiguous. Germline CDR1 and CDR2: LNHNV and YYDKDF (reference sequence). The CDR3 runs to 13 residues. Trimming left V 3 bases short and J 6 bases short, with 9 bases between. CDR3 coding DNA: TGTGCCACCAGCAGCAGTCGTTCTCAGCCCCAGCATTTT. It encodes CATSSSRSQPQHF.

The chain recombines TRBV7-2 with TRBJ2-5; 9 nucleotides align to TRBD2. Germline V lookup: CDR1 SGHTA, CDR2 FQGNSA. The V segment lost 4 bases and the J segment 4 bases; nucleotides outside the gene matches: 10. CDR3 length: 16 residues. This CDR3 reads CASSSSGTSWGETQYF. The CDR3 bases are TGTGCCAGCAGCTCCTCCGGGACTAGCTGGGGAGAGACCCAGTACTTC.

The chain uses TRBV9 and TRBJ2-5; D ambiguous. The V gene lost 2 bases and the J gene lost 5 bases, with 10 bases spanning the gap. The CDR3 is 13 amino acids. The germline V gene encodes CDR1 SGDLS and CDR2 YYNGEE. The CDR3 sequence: CASSVHIGETQYF. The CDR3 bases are TGTGCCAGCAGCGTTCATATCGGGGAGACCCAGTACTTC.

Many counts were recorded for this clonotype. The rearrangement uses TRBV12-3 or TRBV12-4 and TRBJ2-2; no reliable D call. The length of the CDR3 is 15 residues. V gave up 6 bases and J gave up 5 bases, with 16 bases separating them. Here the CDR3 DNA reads TGTGCCAGCAGCAACGGGCCCGCCCCGACCGGGGAGCTGTTTTTT. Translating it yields CASSNGPAPTGELFF.

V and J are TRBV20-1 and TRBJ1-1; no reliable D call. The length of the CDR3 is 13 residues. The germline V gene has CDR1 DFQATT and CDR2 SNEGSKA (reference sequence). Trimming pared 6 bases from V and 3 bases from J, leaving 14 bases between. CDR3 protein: CSAAPNGDTEAFF. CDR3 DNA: TGCAGTGCAGCCCCCAACGGGGACACTGAAGCTTTCTTT.

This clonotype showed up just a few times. The CDR3 nucleotides read TGCAGTGCGGACGGCGCTAGCGGGCCTAGCACAGATACGCAGTATTTT. Translation gives CSADGASGPSTDTQYF. The chain links TRBV20-1 to TRBJ2-3; 8 bases agree with TRBD2. V was clipped by 6 bases and J by 0 bases; unmatched bases: 11. Looked up from germline, CDR1 is DFQATT and CDR2 is SNEGSKA (reference sequence). The CDR3 has 16 residues.

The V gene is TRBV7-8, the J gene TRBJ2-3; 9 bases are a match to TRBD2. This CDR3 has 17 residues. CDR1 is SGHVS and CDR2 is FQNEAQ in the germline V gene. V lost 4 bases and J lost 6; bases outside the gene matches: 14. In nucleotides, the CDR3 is TGTGCCAGCAGCTCACCTCTAGCGGGGCTAGATTTGGATACGCAGTATTTT. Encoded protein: CASSSPLAGLDLDTQYF.

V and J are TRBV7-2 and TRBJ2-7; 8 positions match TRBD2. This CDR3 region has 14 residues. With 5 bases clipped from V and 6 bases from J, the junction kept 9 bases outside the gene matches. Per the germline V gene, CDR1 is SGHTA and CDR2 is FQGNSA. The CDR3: CASSATTSVLEQYF. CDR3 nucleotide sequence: TGTGCCAGCAGCGCAACGACTAGCGTTCTCGAGCAGTACTTC.

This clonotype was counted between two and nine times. The CDR3 sequence: CSARDQQPSTDTQYF. In nucleotides, the CDR3 is TGCAGTGCTAGAGATCAACAGCCTAGCACAGATACGCAGTATTTT. J is TRBJ2-3 and V is TRBV20-1; D unresolved. This CDR3 spans 15 amino acids. Germline CDR1 and CDR2: DFQATT and SNEGSKA (reference sequence). V lost 0 bases, J lost 0 bases, and 10 bases lay in between.

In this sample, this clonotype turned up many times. CDR3 sequence (DNA): TGTGCCAGCAGCTTAGGTCTAGCGGGGGAGTACGAGCAGTACTTC. Encoded protein: CASSLGLAGEYEQYF. This chain joins TRBV7-9 and TRBJ2-7, with 10 bases matching TRBD2. V lost 1 base and J lost 4; bases outside the gene matches: 4. The CDR3 has 15 residues. Looked up from germline, CDR1 is SEHNR and CDR2 is FQNEAQ (reference sequence).

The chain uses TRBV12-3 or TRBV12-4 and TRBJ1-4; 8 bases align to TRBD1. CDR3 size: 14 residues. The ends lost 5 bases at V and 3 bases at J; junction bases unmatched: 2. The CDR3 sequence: CASSPGGPNEKLFF. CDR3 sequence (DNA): TGTGCCAGCAGTCCAGGGGGCCCTAATGAAAAACTGTTTTTT.

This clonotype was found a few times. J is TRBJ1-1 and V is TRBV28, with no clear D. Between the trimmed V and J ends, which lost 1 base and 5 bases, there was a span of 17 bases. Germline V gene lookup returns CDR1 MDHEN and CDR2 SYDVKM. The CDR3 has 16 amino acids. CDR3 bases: TGTGCCAGCAGTTTATTCTGGTATGCGGTGCGGACTGAAGCTTTCTTT. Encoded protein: CASSLFWYAVRTEAFF.

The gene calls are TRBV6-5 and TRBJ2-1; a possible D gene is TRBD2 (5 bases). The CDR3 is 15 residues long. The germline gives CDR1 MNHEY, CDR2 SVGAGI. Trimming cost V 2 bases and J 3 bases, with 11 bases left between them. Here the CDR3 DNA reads TGTGCCAGCAGTTACAGGGCTAGCCACTACAATGAGCAGTTCTTC. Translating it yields CASSYRASHYNEQFF.

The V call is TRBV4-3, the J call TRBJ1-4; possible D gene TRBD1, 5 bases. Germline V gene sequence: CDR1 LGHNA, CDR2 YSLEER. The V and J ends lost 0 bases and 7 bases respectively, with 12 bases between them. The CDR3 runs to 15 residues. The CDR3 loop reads CASSQDQGLGEKLFF. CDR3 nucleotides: TGCGCCAGCAGCCAAGACCAGGGCCTAGGTGAAAAACTGTTTTTT.

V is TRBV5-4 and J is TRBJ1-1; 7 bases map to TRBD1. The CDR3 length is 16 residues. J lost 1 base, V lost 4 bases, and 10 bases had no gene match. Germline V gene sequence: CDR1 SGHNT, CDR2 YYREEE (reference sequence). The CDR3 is CASSPGRGQPNTEAFF. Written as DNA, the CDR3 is TGTGCCAGCAGCCCCGGGCGGGGACAGCCGAACACTGAAGCTTTCTTT.

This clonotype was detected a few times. The CDR3 DNA reads TGTGCCAGCAGGCGCCCGGGACAGGTCTCCGAGCAGTACTTC. Protein sequence: CASRRPGQVSEQYF. The genes are TRBV5-5 and TRBJ2-7, with 8 bases identical to TRBD1. The CDR3 extends over 14 amino acids. V dropped 5 bases and J dropped 6; count of bases not matched to a gene: 10. Germline V gene lookup returns CDR1 SGHKS and CDR2 YYEKEE (reference sequence).

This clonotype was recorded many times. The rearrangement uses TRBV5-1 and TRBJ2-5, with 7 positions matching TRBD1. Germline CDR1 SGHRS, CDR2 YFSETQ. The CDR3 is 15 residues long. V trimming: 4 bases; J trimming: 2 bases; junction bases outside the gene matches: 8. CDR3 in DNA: TGCGCCAGCAGCCCACAGGGGCGGACTCAAGAGACCCAGTACTTC. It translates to CASSPQGRTQETQYF. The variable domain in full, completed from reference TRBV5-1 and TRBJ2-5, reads KAGVTQTPRYLIKTRGQQVTLSCSPISGHRSVSWYQQTPGQGLQFLFEYFSETQRNKGNFPGRFSGRQFSNSRSEMNVSTLELGDSALYLCASSPQGRTQETQYFGPGTRLLVL.

In DNA form, the CDR3 reads TGTGCCATCAGTGAGGGGAAACTGAGTTATGGCTACACCTTC. This encodes CAISEGKLSYGYTF. This chain joins TRBV10-3 and TRBJ1-2; D is undetermined. Germline CDR1 is ENHRY and CDR2 is SYGVKD. CDR3 length equals 14 residues. V gave up 2 bases and J gave up 5 bases, with 12 bases separating them.

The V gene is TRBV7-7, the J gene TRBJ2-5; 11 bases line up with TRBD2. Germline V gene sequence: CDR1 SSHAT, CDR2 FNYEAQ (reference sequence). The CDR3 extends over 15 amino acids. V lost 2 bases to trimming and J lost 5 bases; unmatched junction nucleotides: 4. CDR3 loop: CASSLTSGRGETQYF. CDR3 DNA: TGTGCCAGCAGCTTAACTAGCGGGAGAGGGGAGACCCAGTACTTC.

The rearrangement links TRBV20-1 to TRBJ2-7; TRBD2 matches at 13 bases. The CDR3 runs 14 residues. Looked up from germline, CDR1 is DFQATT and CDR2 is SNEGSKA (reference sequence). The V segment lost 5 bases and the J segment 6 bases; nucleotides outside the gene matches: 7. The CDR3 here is CSAYRLAGGGEQYF. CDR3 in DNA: TGCAGTGCTTACCGACTAGCGGGAGGTGGCGAGCAGTACTTC.